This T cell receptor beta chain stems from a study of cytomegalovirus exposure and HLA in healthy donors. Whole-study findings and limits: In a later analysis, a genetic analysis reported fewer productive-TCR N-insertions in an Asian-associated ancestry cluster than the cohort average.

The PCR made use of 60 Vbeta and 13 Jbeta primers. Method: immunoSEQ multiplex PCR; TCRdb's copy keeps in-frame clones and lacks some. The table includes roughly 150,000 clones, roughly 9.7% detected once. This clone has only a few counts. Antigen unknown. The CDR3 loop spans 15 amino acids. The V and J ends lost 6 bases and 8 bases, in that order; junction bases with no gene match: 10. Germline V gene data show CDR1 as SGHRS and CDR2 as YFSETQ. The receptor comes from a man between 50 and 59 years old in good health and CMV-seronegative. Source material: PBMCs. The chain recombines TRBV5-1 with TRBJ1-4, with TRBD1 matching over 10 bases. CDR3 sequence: CASTQTGGFEEKLFF. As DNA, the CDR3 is TGCGCCAGCACCCAGACAGGGGGCTTTGAGGAAAAACTGTTTTTT.